The 17 T cell receptor beta chains below come from one sample, sequenced in a study of CD8 T cells in ankylosing spondylitis (dated by TCRdb to 2017 to 2019). The library was made by 5' RACE. Sequencing took place on an Illumina HiSeq 2500. In-frame beta chains were kept once TCRdb had trimmed the public reads at Q25 with fastp and called clones with MiXCR. Merged by CDR3 protein, the rows form single entries marked with the most common genes and DNA. The table for this sample lists roughly 250,000 distinct CDR3 sequences; around 7.8% of them were counted only once. Approximately 6.2% of the sample is held by the ten biggest clonotypes. Specimen: blood, either unsorted or a sorted T cell fraction (not recorded which). Receptor source: a male donor with ankylosing spondylitis or in good health (not recorded which).

The chain carries TRBV7-9 and TRBJ2-7; D gene ambiguous. The germline V and J ends were trimmed by 2 bases and 4 bases, with 15 bases remaining between them. Looked up from germline, CDR1 is SEHNR and CDR2 is FQNEAQ (reference sequence). The CDR3 totals 15 residues. CDR3 nucleotides: TGTGCCAGCAGCTTACATGGCGACGGCAGATACGAGCAGTACTTC. Translating it yields CASSLHGDGRYEQYF.

To note about this clonotype: This clone may be a read error of a much larger clone one base away. The V call is TRBV7-7, the J call TRBJ2-7; D ambiguous. Germline loops: CDR1 SSHAT, CDR2 FNYEAQ (reference sequence). The CDR3 totals 14 residues. CDR3 DNA: TGTGCTAGCAGCTTAAACCCGGATTCCTACGAGCAGTACTTC. Translated: CASSLNPDSYEQYF.

The sample holds many counts of this clonotype. J is TRBJ1-1 and V is TRBV20-1, with a tentative D call TRBD1 (6 bases). Germline V gives CDR1 DFQATT, CDR2 SNEGSKA (reference sequence). V lost 3 bases to trimming and J lost 0 bases, with 11 bases between them. The CDR3 sequence is 14 residues long. CDR3 DNA sequence: TGCAGTGCTAGGGACAGACTTATGAACACTGAAGCTTTCTTT. As protein: CSARDRLMNTEAFF.

The table lists this clonotype with many counts. This rearrangement joins TRBV6-1 to TRBJ1-5; maybe TRBD1 (5 bases). Trimming pared 5 bases from V and 5 bases from J, leaving 10 bases between. The CDR3 has 13 residues. Germline-derived CDR1 and CDR2 are MNHNS and SASEGT. The CDR3 protein is CASSSSRDQPQHF. DNA for the CDR3: TGTGCCAGCAGTAGCTCCAGGGATCAGCCCCAGCATTTT.

The V and J genes are TRBV4-2 and TRBJ2-1; 13 positions agree with TRBD2. Germline V lookup: CDR1 LGHNA, CDR2 YNFKEQ. V lost 1 base to trimming and J lost 0 bases; unmatched junction nucleotides: 6. CDR3 length equals 19 residues. The CDR3 DNA reads as TGTGCCAGCAGCCAAGCCGGACTAGCGGGGGCCGACTCCTACAATGAGCAGTTCTTC. Its protein product is CASSQAGLAGADSYNEQFF.

This clonotype was recorded a few times. This chain uses TRBV30 with TRBJ2-1; 8 positions match TRBD1. J was trimmed by 7 bases and V by 6 bases; bases with no gene match: 14. The CDR3 runs 15 residues. Per the germline V gene, CDR1 is GTSNPN and CDR2 is SVGIG (reference sequence). The CDR3 nucleotides read TGTGCCTGCCAAACCTACGCAGGGGGCCCAAATGAGCAGTTCTTC. Amino acid sequence: CACQTYAGGPNEQFF.

V gene TRBV6-1 combines with J gene TRBJ2-5, with 9 bases aligning to TRBD2. Trimming cost V 0 bases and J 1 base; bases outside gene matches: 0. The germline V gene has CDR1 MNHNS and CDR2 SASEGT. The CDR3 totals 15 residues. Here the CDR3 reads CASSEAAGGQETQYF. The CDR3 DNA reads as TGTGCCAGCAGTGAAGCAGCGGGGGGCCAAGAGACCCAGTACTTC.

This clonotype was observed many times. J is TRBJ2-3 and V is TRBV7-2; a weak D match, TRBD1 (5 bases). The CDR3 contains 17 residues. Trimming stripped 0 bases from V and 0 bases from J, with 13 bases between. Germline V gene sequence: CDR1 SGHTA, CDR2 FQGNSA. CDR3 protein: CASSLAPGLPSTDTQYF. The CDR3 nucleotides are TGTGCCAGCAGCTTAGCTCCAGGGTTACCTAGCACAGATACGCAGTATTTT.

This clonotype was counted only a few times. The rearrangement joins TRBV6-5 to TRBJ2-5; no firm D call. CDR1 and CDR2 (germline): MNHEY, SVGAGI. The V gene lost 2 bases and the J gene lost 5 bases, with 9 bases spanning the gap. The CDR3 sequence is 13 residues long. CDR3 residues: CASSYRLEETQYF. CDR3 in DNA: TGTGCCAGCAGTTACCGCCTGGAGGAGACCCAGTACTTC.

This clonotype came up many times. V gene TRBV20-1 combines with J gene TRBJ2-3; 12 bases are shared with TRBD2. There are 15 residues in the CDR3. V dropped 5 bases and J dropped 3; count of bases not matched to a gene: 6. The V gene's germline CDR1 is DFQATT and CDR2 SNEGSKA (reference sequence). CDR3 bases: TGCAGTGCTGGGCTAGCGGGGGGGCCTACAGATACGCAGTATTTT. Translation gives CSAGLAGGPTDTQYF.

This clonotype was seen repeatedly, ten times or more. The chain is built from TRBV5-1 and TRBJ2-1, with D possibly TRBD1 on 6 matching bases. Trimming removed 0 bases at V and 1 base at J, with 14 bases between. CDR3 length equals 17 residues. CDR1 is SGHRS, CDR2 YFSETQ, per germline. CDR3 nucleotide sequence: TGCGCCAGCAGCTTGGAAGGGGGAGACCCTTCCTACAATGAGCAGTTCTTC. Translation: CASSLEGGDPSYNEQFF.

This clonotype has a count of ten or more. This sequence joins TRBV7-9 and TRBJ1-1, with D maybe TRBD1 (5 bases). Deletions cut 4 bases from V and 1 base from J, with 10 bases between. CDR1 and CDR2 (germline): SEHNR, FQNEAQ (reference sequence). The CDR3 loop spans 14 amino acids. In DNA form, the CDR3 reads TGTGCCAGCAGCTCCGAGACAGCGAACACTGAAGCTTTCTTT. Amino acid sequence: CASSSETANTEAFF.

This clonotype has more than one count but fewer than ten. The CDR3 DNA sequence: TGTGCCAGCAGTTCCACCTTCAGCGGGGGGGCGAACAATGAGCAGTTCTTC. This sequence encodes CASSSTFSGGANNEQFF. The genes are TRBV12-3 or TRBV12-4 and TRBJ2-1; 10 bases fit TRBD2. V lost 4 bases to trimming and J lost 5 bases; unmatched junction nucleotides: 11. This CDR3 region has 17 residues.

This sequence joins TRBV20-1 and TRBJ2-7; 7 bases agree with TRBD2. Trimming at V came to 0 bases and at J to 1 base, leaving 9 bases not matched to a gene. CDR3 length: 16 amino acids. Germline V lookup: CDR1 DFQATT, CDR2 SNEGSKA (reference sequence). CDR3 sequence (DNA): TGCAGTGCTAGAGATAGGTCTCTAGCGGCTTCCTACGAGCAGTACTTC. This gives the protein CSARDRSLAASYEQYF.

The J gene is TRBJ2-4, the V gene TRBV12-3 or TRBV12-4; 7 bases agree with TRBD1. The V and J ends lost 4 bases and 10 bases, in that order; junction bases with no gene match: 7. This CDR3 has 13 residues. Here the CDR3 reads CASSYGTEGIQYF. The CDR3 nucleotides read TGTGCCAGCAGTTATGGGACAGAAGGGATTCAGTACTTC.

Many counts were recorded for this clonotype. The rearrangement links TRBV21-1 to TRBJ1-2. TRBV21-1 is a pseudogene segment. The CDR3 sequence is 14 residues long. CDR3 nucleotide sequence: TGTGCCAGCAGCAAAGCGGGCAGGGCTCCTGGCTACACCTTC. Residues: CASSKAGRAPGYTF.

This clonotype was found many times. This chain uses TRBV29-1 with TRBJ2-7; 7 nucleotides match TRBD1. The V gene end was trimmed by 2 bases and the J gene end by 3 bases; junction bases not matched to a gene: 4. The germline gives CDR1 SQVTM, CDR2 ANQGSEA. The CDR3 contains 13 residues. The CDR3 coding sequence is TGCAGCGTTGAAAAAACAGGGGACTACGAGCAGTACTTC. Protein: CSVEKTGDYEQYF.